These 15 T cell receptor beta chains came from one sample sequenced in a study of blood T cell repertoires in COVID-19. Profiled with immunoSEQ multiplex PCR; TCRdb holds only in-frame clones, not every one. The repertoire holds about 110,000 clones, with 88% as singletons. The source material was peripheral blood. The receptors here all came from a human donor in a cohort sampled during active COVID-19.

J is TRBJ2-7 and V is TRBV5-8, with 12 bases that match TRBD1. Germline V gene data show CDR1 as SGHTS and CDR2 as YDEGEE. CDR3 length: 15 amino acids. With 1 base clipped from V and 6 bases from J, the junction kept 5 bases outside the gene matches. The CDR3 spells CASSLRDRGRGEQYF. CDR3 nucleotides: TGTGCCAGCAGCTTGCGGGACAGGGGGCGAGGCGAGCAGTACTTC.

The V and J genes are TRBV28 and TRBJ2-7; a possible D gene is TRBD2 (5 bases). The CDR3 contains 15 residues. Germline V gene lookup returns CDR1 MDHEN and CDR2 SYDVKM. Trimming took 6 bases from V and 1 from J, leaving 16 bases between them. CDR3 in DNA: TGTGCCAGCAGCCCCTTCCTCGGACTTTCCTACGAGCAGTACTTC. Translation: CASSPFLGLSYEQYF. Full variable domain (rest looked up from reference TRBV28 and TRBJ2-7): DVKVTQSSRYLVKRTGEKVFLECVQDMDHENMFWYRQDPGLGLRLIYFSYDVKMKEKGDIPEGYSVSREKKERFSLILESASTNQTSMYLCASSPFLGLSYEQYFGPGTRLTVT.

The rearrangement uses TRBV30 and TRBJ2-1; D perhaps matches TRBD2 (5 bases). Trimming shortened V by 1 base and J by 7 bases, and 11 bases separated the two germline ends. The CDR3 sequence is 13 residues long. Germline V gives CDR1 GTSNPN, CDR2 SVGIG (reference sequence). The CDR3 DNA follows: TGTGCCTGGAGTGCCGGGATCGAGAATGAGCAGTTCTTC. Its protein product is CAWSAGIENEQFF.

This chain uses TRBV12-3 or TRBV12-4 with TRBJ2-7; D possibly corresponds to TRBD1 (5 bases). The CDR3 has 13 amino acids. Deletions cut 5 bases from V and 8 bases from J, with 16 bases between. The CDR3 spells CASSERRVDKQYF. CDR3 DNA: TGTGCCAGCAGTGAACGTCGTGTGGACAAGCAGTACTTC.

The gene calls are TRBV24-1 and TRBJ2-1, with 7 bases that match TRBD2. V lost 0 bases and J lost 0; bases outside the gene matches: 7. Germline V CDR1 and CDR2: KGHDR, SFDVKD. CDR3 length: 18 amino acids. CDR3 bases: TGTGCCACCAGTGATTTGCAAGGGCGGGGGAGCTCCTACAATGAGCAGTTCTTC. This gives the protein CATSDLQGRGSSYNEQFF.

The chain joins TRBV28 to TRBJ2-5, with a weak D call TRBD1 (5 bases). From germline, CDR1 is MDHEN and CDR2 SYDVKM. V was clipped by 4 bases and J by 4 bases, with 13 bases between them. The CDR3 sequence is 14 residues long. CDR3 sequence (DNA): TGTGCCAGCAGTTGGGGCAGGGTGAGAGAGACCCAGTACTTC. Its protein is CASSWGRVRETQYF.

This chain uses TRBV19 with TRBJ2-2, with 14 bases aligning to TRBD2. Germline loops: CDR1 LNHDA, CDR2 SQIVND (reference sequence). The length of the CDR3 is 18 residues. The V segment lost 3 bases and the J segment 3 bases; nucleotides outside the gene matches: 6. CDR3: CASSISLTSGRDTGELFF. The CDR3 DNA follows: TGTGCCAGTAGTATCTCGTTGACTAGCGGGAGGGACACCGGGGAGCTGTTTTTT.

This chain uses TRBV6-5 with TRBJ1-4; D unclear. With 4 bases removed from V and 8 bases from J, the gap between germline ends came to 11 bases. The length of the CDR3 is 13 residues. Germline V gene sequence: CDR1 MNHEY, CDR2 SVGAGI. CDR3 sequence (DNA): TGTGCCAGCAGTTCCGACGGAGTAGAAAAACTGTTTTTT. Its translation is CASSSDGVEKLFF.

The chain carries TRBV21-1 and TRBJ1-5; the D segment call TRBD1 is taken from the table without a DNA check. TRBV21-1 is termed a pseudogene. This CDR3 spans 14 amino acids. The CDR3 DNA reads TGTGCCAGCGGACAGGGAGTTAGCAATCAGCCCCAGCATTTT. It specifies CASGQGVSNQPQHF.

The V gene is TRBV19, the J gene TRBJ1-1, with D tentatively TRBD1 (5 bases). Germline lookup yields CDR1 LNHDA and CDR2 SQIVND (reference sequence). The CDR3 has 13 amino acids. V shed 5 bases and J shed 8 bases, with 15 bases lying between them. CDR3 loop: CASSLYVGQEAFF. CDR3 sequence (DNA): TGTGCCAGTAGTCTTTACGTGGGGCAGGAAGCTTTCTTT.

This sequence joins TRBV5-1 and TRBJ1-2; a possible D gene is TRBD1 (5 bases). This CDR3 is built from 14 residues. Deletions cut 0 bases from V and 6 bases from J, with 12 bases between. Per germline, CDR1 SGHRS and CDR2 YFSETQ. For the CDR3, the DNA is TGCGCCAGCAGCTTGGGGGGACTCAGTAATGGCTACACCTTC. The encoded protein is CASSLGGLSNGYTF.

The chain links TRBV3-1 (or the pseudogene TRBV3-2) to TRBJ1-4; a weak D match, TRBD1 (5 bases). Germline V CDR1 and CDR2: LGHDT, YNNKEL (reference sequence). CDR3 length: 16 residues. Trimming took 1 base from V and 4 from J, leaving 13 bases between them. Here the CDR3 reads CASSQVRQGGNEKLFF. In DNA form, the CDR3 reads TGTGCCAGCAGCCAAGTTCGGCAGGGCGGTAATGAAAAACTGTTTTTT.

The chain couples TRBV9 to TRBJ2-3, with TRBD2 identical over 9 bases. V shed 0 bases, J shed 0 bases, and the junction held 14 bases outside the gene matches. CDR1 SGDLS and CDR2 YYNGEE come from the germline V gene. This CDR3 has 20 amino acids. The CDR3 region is CASSVAISGGASHSTDTQYF. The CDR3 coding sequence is TGTGCCAGCAGCGTAGCTATTAGCGGGGGAGCCTCACACAGCACAGATACGCAGTATTTT.

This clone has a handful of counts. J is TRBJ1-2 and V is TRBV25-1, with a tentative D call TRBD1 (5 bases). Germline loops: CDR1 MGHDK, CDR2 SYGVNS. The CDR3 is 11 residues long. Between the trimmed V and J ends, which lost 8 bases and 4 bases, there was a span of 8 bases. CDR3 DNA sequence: TGTGCCAGCCGCGACAGCTATGGCTACACCTTC. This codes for CASRDSYGYTF.

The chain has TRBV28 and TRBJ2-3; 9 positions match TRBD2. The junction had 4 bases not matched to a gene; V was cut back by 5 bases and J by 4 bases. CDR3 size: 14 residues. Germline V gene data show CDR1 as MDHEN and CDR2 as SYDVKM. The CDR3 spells CASSPGLAADTQYF. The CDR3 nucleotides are TGTGCCAGCAGTCCGGGACTAGCAGCAGATACGCAGTATTTT.